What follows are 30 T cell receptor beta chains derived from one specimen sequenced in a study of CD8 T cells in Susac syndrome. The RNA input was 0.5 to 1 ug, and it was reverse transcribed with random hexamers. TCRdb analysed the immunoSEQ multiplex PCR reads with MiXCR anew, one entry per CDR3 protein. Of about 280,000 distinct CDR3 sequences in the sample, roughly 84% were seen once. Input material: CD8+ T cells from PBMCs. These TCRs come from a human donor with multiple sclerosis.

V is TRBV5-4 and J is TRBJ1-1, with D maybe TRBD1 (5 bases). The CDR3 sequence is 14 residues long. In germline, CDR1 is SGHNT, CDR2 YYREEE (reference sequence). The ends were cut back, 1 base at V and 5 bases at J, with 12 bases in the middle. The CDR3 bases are TGTGCCAGCAGCTTGAATAAGGGGATGACTGAAGCTTTCTTT. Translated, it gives CASSLNKGMTEAFF.

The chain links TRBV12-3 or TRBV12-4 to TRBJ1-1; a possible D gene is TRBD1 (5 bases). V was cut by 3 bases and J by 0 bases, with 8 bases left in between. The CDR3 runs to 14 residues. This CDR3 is CASSLRDLNTEAFF. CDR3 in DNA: TGTGCCAGCAGTTTGCGGGACCTGAACACTGAAGCTTTCTTT.

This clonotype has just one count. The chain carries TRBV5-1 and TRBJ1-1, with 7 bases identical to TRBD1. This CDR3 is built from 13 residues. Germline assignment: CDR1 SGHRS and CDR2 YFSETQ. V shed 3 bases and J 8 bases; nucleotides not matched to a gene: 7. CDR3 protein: CASSYPTGEEAFF. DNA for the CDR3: TGCGCCAGCAGCTATCCAACAGGGGAAGAAGCTTTCTTT.

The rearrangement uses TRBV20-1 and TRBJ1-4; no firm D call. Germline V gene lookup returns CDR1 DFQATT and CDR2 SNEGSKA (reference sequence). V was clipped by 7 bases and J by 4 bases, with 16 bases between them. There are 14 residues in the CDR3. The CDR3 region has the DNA TGCAGTGTCCCTAAGGGCCCTCTTAATGAAAAACTGTTTTTT. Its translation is CSVPKGPLNEKLFF.

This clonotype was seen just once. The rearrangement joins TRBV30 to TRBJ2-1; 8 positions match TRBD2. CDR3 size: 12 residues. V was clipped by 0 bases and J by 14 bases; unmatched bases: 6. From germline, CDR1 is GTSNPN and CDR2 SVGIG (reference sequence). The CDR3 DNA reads TGTGCCTGGAGTGTATCGACTAGCGTTGAGTTCTTC. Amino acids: CAWSVSTSVEFF.

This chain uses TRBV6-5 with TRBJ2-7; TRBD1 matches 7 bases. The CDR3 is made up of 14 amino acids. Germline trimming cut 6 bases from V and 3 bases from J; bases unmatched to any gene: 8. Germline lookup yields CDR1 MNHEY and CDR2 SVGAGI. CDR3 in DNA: TGTGCCAGCAGACCCGGGACAGAGAACTACGAGCAGTACTTC. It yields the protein CASRPGTENYEQYF.

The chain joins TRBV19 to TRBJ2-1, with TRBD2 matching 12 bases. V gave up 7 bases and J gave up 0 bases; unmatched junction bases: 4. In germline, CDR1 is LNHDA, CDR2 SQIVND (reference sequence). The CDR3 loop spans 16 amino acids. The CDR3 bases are TGTGCCAGTACCCCGACTAGCGGGAGCTCCTACAATGAGCAGTTCTTC. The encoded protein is CASTPTSGSSYNEQFF.

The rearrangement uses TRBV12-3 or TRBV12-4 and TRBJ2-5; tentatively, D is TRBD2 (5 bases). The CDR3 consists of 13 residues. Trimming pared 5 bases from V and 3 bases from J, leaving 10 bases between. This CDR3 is CASSPWGEETQYF. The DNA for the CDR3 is TGTGCCAGCAGTCCTTGGGGAGAAGAGACCCAGTACTTC.

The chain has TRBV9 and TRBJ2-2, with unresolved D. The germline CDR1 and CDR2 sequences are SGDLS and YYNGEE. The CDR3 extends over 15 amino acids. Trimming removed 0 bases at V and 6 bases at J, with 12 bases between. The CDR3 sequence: CASSVARQVSGELFF. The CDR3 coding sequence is TGTGCCAGCAGCGTAGCCAGGCAGGTCTCCGGGGAGCTGTTTTTT.

CDR3 in DNA: TGTGCCAGCAGTCAACCGGGACAGGGAAACACCGGGGAGCTGTTTTTT. Protein: CASSQPGQGNTGELFF. The rearrangement joins TRBV28 to TRBJ2-2; 9 bases line up with TRBD1. V trimming: 5 bases; J trimming: 2 bases; junction bases outside the gene matches: 6. Germline V gene sequence: CDR1 MDHEN, CDR2 SYDVKM. CDR3 length: 16 amino acids.

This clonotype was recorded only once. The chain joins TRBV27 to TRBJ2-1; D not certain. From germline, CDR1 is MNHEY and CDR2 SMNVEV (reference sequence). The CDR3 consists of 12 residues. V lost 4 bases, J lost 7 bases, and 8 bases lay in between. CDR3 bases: TGTGCCAGCAGTTCGGTAGGGAATGAGCAGTTCTTC. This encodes CASSSVGNEQFF.

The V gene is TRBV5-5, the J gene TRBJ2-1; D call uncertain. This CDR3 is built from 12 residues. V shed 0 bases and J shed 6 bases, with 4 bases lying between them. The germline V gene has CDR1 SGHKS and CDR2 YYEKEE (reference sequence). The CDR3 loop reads CASSLATNEQFF. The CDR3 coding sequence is TGTGCCAGCAGCTTGGCCACCAATGAGCAGTTCTTC.

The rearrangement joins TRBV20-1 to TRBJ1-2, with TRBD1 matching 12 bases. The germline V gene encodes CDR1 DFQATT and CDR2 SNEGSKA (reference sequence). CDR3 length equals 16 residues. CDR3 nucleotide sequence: TGCAGCGATGCCGGGACAGGGGGCGCGGCTAACTATGGCTACACCTTC. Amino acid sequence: CSDAGTGGAANYGYTF.

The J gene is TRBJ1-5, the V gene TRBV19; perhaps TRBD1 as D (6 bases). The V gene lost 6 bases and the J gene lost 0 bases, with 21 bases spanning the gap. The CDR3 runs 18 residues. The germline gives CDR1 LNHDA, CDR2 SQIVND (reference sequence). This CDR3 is CASRNWRGGGYSNQPQHF. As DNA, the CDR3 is TGTGCCAGTAGGAATTGGAGGGGGGGCGGTTATAGCAATCAGCCCCAGCATTTT. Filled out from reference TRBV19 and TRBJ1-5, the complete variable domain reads DGGITQSPKYLFRKEGQNVTLSCEQNLNHDAMYWYRQDPGQGLRLIYYSQIVNDFQKGDIAEGYSVSREKKESFPLTVTSAQKNPTAFYLCASRNWRGGGYSNQPQHFGDGTRLSIL.

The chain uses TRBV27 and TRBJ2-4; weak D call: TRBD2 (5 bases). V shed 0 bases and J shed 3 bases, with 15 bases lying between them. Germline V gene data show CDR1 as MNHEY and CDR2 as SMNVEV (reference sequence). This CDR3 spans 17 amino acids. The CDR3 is CASSLSVGDYVKNIQYF. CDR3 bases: TGTGCCAGCAGTTTATCGGTTGGAGACTACGTCAAAAACATTCAGTACTTC.

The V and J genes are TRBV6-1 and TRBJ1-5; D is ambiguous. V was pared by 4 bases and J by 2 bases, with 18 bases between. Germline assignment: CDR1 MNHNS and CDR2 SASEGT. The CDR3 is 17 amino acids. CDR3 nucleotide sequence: TGTGCCAGCAGTGTATCGCCCCCGGCTTGGGGCAATCAGCCCCAGCATTTT. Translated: CASSVSPPAWGNQPQHF.

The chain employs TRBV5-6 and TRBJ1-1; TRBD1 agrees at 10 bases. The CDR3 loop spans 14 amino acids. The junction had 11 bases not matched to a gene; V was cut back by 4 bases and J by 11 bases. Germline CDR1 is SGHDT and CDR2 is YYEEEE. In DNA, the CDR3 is TGTGCCAGCAGCCCAGCCAGGGACAGGGGATGGGCTTTCTTT. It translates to CASSPARDRGWAFF.

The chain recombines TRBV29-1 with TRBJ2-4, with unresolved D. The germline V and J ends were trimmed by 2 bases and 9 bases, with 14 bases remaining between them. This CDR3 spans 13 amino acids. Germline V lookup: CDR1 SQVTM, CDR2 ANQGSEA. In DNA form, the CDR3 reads TGCAGCGTTGAACCCGGAGAGGATCTCATTCAGTACTTC. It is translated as CSVEPGEDLIQYF.

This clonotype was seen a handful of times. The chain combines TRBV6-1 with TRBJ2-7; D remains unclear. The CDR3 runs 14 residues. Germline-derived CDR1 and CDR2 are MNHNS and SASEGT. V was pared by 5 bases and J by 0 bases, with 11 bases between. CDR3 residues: CASSSQGSSYEQYF. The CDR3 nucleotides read TGTGCCAGCAGTTCGCAAGGGTCCTCCTACGAGCAGTACTTC.

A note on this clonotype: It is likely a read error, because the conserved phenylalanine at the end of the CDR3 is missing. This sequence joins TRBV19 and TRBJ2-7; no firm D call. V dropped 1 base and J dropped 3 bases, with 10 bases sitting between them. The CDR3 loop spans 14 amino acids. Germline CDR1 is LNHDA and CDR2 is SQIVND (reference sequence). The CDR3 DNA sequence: TGTGCCAGTAGTATAGGCCCCCAGGTCTACGAGCAGTACCTC. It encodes CASSIGPQVYEQYL.

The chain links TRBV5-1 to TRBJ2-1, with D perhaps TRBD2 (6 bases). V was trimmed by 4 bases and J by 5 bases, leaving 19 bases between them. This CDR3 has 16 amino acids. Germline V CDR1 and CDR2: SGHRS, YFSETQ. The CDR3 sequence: CASSVTWGGGDNEQFF. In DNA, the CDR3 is TGCGCCAGCAGCGTAACTTGGGGAGGAGGCGACAATGAGCAGTTCTTC.

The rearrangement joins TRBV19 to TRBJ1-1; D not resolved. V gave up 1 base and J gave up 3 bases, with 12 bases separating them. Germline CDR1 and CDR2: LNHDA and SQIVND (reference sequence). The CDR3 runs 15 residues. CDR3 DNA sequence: TGTGCCAGTAGTATAGGTCGAACTACGGACACTGAAGCTTTCTTT. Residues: CASSIGRTTDTEAFF.

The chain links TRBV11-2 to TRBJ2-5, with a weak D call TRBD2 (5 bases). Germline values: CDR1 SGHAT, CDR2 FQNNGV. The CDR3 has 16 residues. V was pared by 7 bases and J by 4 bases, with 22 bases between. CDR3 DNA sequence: TGTGCCAGCACCACTATGGCGCGGGTGGGATTAGAGACCCAGTACTTC. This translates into CASTTMARVGLETQYF.

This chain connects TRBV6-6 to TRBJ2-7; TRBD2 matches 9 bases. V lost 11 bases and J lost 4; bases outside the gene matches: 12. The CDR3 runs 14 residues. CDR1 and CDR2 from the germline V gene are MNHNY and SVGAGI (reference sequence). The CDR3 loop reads CASRDSGSGYEQYF. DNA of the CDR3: TGTGCCTCCCGGGATAGCGGGAGCGGTTACGAGCAGTACTTC.

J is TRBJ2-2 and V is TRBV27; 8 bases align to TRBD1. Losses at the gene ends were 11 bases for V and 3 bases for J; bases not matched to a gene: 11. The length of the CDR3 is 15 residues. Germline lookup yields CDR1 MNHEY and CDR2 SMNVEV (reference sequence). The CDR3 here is CAGIRTGPYTGELFF. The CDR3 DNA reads TGTGCCGGCATACGGACAGGGCCATACACCGGGGAGCTGTTTTTT.

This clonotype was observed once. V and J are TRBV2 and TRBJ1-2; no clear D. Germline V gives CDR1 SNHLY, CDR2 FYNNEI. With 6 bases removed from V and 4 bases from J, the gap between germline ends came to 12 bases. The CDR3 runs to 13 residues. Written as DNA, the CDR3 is TGTGCCAGCAGCCTTTCGGAATTCTATGGCTACACCTTC. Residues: CASSLSEFYGYTF.

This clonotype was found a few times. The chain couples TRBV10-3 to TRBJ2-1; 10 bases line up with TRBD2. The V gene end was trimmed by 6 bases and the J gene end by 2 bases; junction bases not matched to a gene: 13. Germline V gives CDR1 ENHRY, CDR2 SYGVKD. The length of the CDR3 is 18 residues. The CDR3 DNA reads TGTGCCATCAGGGACTCTAGCGGGAGAACCTCAACCTACAATGAGCAGTTCTTC. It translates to CAIRDSSGRTSTYNEQFF.

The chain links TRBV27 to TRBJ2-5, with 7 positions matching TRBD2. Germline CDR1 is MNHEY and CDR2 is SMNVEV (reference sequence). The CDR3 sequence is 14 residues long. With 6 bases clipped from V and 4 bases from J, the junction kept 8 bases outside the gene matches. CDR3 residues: CASSPGGDIETQYF. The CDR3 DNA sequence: TGTGCCAGCAGCCCGGGGGGAGATATAGAGACCCAGTACTTC.

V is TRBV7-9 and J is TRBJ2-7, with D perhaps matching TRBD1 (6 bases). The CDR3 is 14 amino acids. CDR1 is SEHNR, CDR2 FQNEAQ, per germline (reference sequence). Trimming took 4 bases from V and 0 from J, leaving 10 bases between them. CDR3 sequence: CASSWKGDSYEQYF. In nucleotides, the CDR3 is TGTGCCAGCAGCTGGAAGGGGGACTCCTACGAGCAGTACTTC.

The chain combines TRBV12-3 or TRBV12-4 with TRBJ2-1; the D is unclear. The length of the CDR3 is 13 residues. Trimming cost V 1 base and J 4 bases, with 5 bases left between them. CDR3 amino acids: CASSLVDYNEQFF. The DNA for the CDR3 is TGTGCCAGCAGTTTAGTAGATTACAATGAGCAGTTCTTC.